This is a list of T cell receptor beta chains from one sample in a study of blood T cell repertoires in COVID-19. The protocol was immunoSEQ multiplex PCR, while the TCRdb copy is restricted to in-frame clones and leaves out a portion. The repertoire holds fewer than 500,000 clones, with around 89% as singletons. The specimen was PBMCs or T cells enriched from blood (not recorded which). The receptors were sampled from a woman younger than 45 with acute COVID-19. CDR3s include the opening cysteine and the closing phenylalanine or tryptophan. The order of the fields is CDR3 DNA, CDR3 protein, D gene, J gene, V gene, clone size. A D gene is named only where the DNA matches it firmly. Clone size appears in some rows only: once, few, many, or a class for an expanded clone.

TGTGCCAGCAGCTTAATGGGGGGTAACACTGAAGCTTTCTTT,CASSLMGGNTEAFF,NA,TRBJ1-1,TRBV7-3,NA
TGTGCCAGCAGCTCCATACAGGGAAGTAATTCACCCCTCCACTTT,CASSSIQGSNSPLHF,NA,TRBJ1-6,TRBV7-9,NA
TGTGCCAGCAGTGGGATAGCGGGGCCCTCCCACGAGCAGTACTTC,CASSGIAGPSHEQYF,TRBD2,TRBJ2-7,TRBV27,NA
TGTGCCAGCAGCTTAAACAGGGGGCGTACTGAAGCTTTCTTT,CASSLNRGRTEAFF,TRBD1,TRBJ1-1,TRBV7-2,NA
TGTGCCACCAGTGATGGACAGAGACTCACAGATACGCAGTATTTT,CATSDGQRLTDTQYF,NA,TRBJ2-3,TRBV24-1,NA
TGTGCCAGCAGTTCCATCGTGGGGGGAACGACGCAGTATTTT,CASSSIVGGTTQYF,NA,TRBJ2-3,TRBV27,NA
TGTGCCAGCTCACCAAAAGGGGGTGGGGTATTTCAGCCCCAGCATTTT,CASSPKGGGVFQPQHF,NA,TRBJ1-5,TRBV18,NA
TGCGCCAGCAGCCCAAGTATGGGGGCCGAGTTATTTTCTTCACCCCTCCACTTT,CASSPSMGAELFSSPLHF,NA,TRBJ1-6,TRBV4-3,NA
TGTGCCAGCAGCTTAGGAGGTATCTCCGGTTTTTTCTTC,CASSLGGISGFFF,NA,TRBJ2-1,TRBV7-9,NA
TGTGCCAGCAGCCGAGGGACAGGGAGCCCTTGGGGGGGAAACACCATATATTTT,CASSRGTGSPWGGNTIYF,TRBD1,TRBJ1-3,TRBV4-2,NA
TGTGCCAGCAGGACAGGGAGTGCCCCAACTGGTGAAAAACTGTTTTTT,CASRTGSAPTGEKLFF,TRBD1,TRBJ1-4,TRBV18,NA
TGTGCCAGTAGTACTCCCTCCGGACAGCACCATCAGCCCCAGCATTTT,CASSTPSGQHHQPQHF,NA,TRBJ1-5,TRBV19,NA
TGTGCCAGCAGTAATCCTGGGACAGGGGGTTCACCCCTCCACTTT,CASSNPGTGGSPLHF,TRBD1,TRBJ1-6,TRBV6-5,NA
TGTGCCAGCAGCCGTCAGGGGGACTCTGGGGCCAACGTCCTGACTTTC,CASSRQGDSGANVLTF,TRBD1,TRBJ2-6,TRBV4-2,NA
TGTGCCAGCAGCTTAACAGGGAACACTGAAGCTTTCTTT,CASSLTGNTEAFF,NA,TRBJ1-1,TRBV7-7,few
TGTGCCTGGAGTGTACAGGGCTATCAGCCCCAGCATTTT,CAWSVQGYQPQHF,NA,TRBJ1-5,TRBV30,NA
TGTGCCAGCAGCCTAACAGGGGGGTTTCAGCCCCAGCATTTT,CASSLTGGFQPQHF,TRBD1,TRBJ1-5,TRBV11-2,once
TGTGCCAGCAGTTACTCGTTGGGCTATGAGCAGTTCTTC,CASSYSLGYEQFF,NA,TRBJ2-1,TRBV6-2/TRBV6-3,NA
TGTGCCACCAGCAGAGATGGGGGCAGGGGGAATGAAAAACTGTTTTTT,CATSRDGGRGNEKLFF,TRBD1,TRBJ1-4,TRBV15,NA
TGTGCCAGCACCCTAGTGGCTTCCGGGGGCACTGAAGCTTTCTTT,CASTLVASGGTEAFF,NA,TRBJ1-1,TRBV2,once
TGTGCTAGTGGTTTGGGCCGGGGGTCTGAAGCTTTCTTT,CASGLGRGSEAFF,NA,TRBJ1-1,TRBV12-5,NA
TGTGCCAGCAGTTGGACGGGAAGCTCTGGAAACACCATATATTTT,CASSWTGSSGNTIYF,NA,TRBJ1-3,TRBV6-5,NA
TGCGCCAGCAGCCTGAGACAGGGTAGCAATCAGCCCCAGCATTTT,CASSLRQGSNQPQHF,TRBD1,TRBJ1-5,TRBV5-1,NA
TGCGCCAGCAGCCAAGGGACAGTAAATCAGCCCCAGCATTTT,CASSQGTVNQPQHF,NA,TRBJ1-5,TRBV4-3,NA
TGTGCCAGTAGTATGTGGTTTGGGGGACAAAGCTCCTACGAGCAGTACTTC,CASSMWFGGQSSYEQYF,NA,TRBJ2-7,TRBV19,NA
TGTGCCAGCAGCTCACTTGACGGGGGGGGCACTGAGGCTTTCTTT,CASSSLDGGGTEAFF,NA,TRBJ1-1,TRBV11-2,NA
TGTGCGGGCAGCACCCATAACATCTATAATTCACCCCTCCACTTT,CAGSTHNIYNSPLHF,NA,TRBJ1-6,TRBV30,NA
TGCGCCAGCAGCCAAGGCAGGGGGCGTGATAATTCACCCCTCCACTTT,CASSQGRGRDNSPLHF,TRBD1,TRBJ1-6,TRBV4-1,NA
TGTGCCAGCAGCCCATACGGTGTTAGCGGGGTTCACACCGGGGAGCTGTTTTTT,CASSPYGVSGVHTGELFF,TRBD2,TRBJ2-2,TRBV3-1/TRBV3-2,NA
TGTGCCAGCAGTGTTTTCAGGGACTACACCGGGGAGCTGTTTTTT,CASSVFRDYTGELFF,NA,TRBJ2-2,TRBV2,NA
TGTGCCAGCAGCTGGGGACAGGGGGCCAGGACTGAAGCTTTCTTT,CASSWGQGARTEAFF,TRBD1,TRBJ1-1,TRBV5-8,NA
TGTGCCAGTAGTATACCAACCTACAGGGATTATTATGGCTACACCTTC,CASSIPTYRDYYGYTF,NA,TRBJ1-2,TRBV19,NA
TGTGCCAGTCGAAATACAGGGGCTGGGGCCAACGTCCTGACTTTC,CASRNTGAGANVLTF,TRBD1,TRBJ2-6,TRBV19,NA
TGTGCCAGCTCCGGGACTAGCGGGGGGCTCTACGAGCAGTACTTC,CASSGTSGGLYEQYF,TRBD2,TRBJ2-7,TRBV18,once
TGCGCCAGCAGCTCGGGACAGTCCGAATTTAATGAAAAACTGTTTTTT,CASSSGQSEFNEKLFF,TRBD1,TRBJ1-4,TRBV5-1,NA
TGTGCCAGCAGTGCGGACTTGAATTCACCCCTCCACTTT,CASSADLNSPLHF,NA,TRBJ1-6,TRBV2,once
TGTGCCAGCAGCCAAGATGGGCCAGGGAGGGATGAGCAGTTCTTC,CASSQDGPGRDEQFF,TRBD2,TRBJ2-1,TRBV3-1/TRBV3-2,NA
TGTGCCTGGAGTGCCAGCGGGGGGTTGGAGACCCAGTACTTC,CAWSASGGLETQYF,TRBD2,TRBJ2-5,TRBV30,NA
TGTGCCAGCAGCTTAATGACAGACACTGAAGCTTTCTTT,CASSLMTDTEAFF,NA,TRBJ1-1,TRBV7-3,NA
TGTGCCAGCAGCTTATTCCGTGACAGGGCGAATGAGCAGTTCTTC,CASSLFRDRANEQFF,TRBD1,TRBJ2-1,TRBV7-9,NA
TGTGCCTGGAGTACAGGGGGCGTGGGGGGAAAACTGTTTTTT,CAWSTGGVGGKLFF,TRBD1,TRBJ1-4,TRBV30,NA
TGCGCCAGCAGCTTGGGGACAGGGGCGAGAACCGGGGAGCTGTTTTTT,CASSLGTGARTGELFF,TRBD1,TRBJ2-2,TRBV5-1,NA
TGTGCCAGCATCGTCGACAGGGGGCAGGGGCAGCCCCAGCATTTT,CASIVDRGQGQPQHF,TRBD1,TRBJ1-5,TRBV2,NA
TGTGCCATCAGGGGACAGGGGGCCGGCTACACCTTC,CAIRGQGAGYTF,TRBD1,TRBJ1-2,TRBV10-3,few
TGTGCCACCACCCGGCTCAGGGGACCCTATAGCAATCAGCCCCAGCATTTT,CATTRLRGPYSNQPQHF,NA,TRBJ1-5,TRBV15,NA
TGTGCCAGCAGCCTTATGGGCATTTTGCCCTACAATGAGCAGTTCTTC,CASSLMGILPYNEQFF,NA,TRBJ2-1,TRBV3-1/TRBV3-2,NA
TGTGCCAGCAGCAGGAGCGGAGATACGCAGTATTTT,CASSRSGDTQYF,NA,TRBJ2-3,TRBV7-8,NA
TGTGCCAGCACATCCCCGACAGGGTCCAATCAGCCCCAGCATTTT,CASTSPTGSNQPQHF,TRBD1,TRBJ1-5,TRBV28,few
TGTGCCAGCAATCCCGGGACAGGGGGGTCCTACGAGCAGTACTTC,CASNPGTGGSYEQYF,TRBD1,TRBJ2-7,TRBV6-5,NA
TGTGCCACCAGTGATGCAGGGGAAGCGTATGGCTACACCTTC,CATSDAGEAYGYTF,NA,TRBJ1-2,TRBV24-1,NA
TGTGCCAGCAGCGACAGGTATGGAGATGAGCAGTTCTTC,CASSDRYGDEQFF,NA,TRBJ2-1,TRBV6-5,NA
TGTGCCAGCAGCTTAGCGTTACTATACACTGAAGCTTTCTTT,CASSLALLYTEAFF,NA,TRBJ1-1,TRBV7-8,NA